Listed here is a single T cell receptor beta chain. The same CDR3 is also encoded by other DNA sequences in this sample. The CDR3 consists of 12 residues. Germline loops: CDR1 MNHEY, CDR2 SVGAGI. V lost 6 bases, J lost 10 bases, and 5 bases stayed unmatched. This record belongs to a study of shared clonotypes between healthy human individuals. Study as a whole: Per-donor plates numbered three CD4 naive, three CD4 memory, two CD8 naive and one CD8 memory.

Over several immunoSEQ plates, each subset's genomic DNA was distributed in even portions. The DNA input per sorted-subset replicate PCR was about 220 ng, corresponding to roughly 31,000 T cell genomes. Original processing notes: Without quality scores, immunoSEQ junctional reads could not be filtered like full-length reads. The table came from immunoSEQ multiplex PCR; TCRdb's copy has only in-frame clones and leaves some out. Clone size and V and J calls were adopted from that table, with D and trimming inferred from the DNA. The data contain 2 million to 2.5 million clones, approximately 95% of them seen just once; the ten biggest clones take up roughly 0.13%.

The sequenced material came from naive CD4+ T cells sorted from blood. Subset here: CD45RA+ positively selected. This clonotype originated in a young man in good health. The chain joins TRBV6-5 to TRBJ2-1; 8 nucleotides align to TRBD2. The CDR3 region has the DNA TGTGCCAGCAGCCGGACTAGCAACGAGCAGTTCTTC. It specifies CASSRTSNEQFF.